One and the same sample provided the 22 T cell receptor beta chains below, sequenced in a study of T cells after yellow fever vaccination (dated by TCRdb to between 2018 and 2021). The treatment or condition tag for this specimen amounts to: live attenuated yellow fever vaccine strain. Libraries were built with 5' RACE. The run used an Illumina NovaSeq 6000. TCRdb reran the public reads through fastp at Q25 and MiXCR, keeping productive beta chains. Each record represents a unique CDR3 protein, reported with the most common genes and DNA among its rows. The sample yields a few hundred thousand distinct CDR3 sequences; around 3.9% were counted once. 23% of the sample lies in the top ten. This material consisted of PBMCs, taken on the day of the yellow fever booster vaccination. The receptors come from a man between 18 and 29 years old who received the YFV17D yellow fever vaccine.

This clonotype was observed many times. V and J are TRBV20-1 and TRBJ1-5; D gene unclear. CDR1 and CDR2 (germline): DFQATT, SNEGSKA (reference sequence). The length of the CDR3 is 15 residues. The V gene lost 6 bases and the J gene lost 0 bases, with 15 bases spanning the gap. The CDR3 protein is CSASPSAHSNQPQHF. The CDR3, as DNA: TGCAGTGCCAGCCCCTCCGCTCATAGCAATCAGCCCCAGCATTTT.

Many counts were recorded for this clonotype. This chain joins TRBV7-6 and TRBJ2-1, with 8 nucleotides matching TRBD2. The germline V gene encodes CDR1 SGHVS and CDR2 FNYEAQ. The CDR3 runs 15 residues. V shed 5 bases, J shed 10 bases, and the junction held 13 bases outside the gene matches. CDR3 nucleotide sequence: TGTGCCAGCAGCACCCGGGGTAGCGGGGTTCAGGAGCAGTTCTTC. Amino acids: CASSTRGSGVQEQFF.

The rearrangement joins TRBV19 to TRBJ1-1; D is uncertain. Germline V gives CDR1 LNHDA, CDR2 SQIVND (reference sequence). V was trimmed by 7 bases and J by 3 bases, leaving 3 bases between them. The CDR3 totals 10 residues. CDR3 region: CASIHTEAFF. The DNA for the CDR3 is TGTGCCAGTATCCACACTGAAGCTTTCTTT. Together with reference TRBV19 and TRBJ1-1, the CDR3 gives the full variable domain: DGGITQSPKYLFRKEGQNVTLSCEQNLNHDAMYWYRQDPGQGLRLIYYSQIVNDFQKGDIAEGYSVSREKKESFPLTVTSAQKNPTAFYLCASIHTEAFFGQGTRLTVV.

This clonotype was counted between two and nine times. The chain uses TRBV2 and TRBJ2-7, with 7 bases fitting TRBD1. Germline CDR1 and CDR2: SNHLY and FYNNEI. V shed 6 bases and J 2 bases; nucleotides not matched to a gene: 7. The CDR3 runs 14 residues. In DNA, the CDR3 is TGTGCCAGCAGACTCAGGGGGAACCCCTACGAGCAGTACTTC. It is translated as CASRLRGNPYEQYF.

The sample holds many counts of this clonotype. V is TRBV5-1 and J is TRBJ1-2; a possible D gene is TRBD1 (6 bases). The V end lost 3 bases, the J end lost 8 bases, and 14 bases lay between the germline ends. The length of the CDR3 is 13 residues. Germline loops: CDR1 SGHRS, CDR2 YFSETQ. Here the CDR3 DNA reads TGCGCCAGCAGCTCCGCACAGGGTCTGGGCTACACCTTC. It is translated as CASSSAQGLGYTF. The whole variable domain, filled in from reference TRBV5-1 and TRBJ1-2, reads KAGVTQTPRYLIKTRGQQVTLSCSPISGHRSVSWYQQTPGQGLQFLFEYFSETQRNKGNFPGRFSGRQFSNSRSEMNVSTLELGDSALYLCASSSAQGLGYTFGSGTRLTVV.

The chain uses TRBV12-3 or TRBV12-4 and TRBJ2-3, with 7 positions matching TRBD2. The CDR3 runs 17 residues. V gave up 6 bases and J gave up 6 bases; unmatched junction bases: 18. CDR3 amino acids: CASSPSAGRAVLDTQYF. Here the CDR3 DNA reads TGTGCCAGCAGCCCCTCGGCAGGGAGGGCTGTGTTGGATACGCAGTATTTT.

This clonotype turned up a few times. CDR3 sequence: CASSFTGINGYTF. The CDR3 DNA is TGTGCCAGCAGTTTCACAGGGATAAATGGCTACACCTTC. The V gene is TRBV6-5, the J gene TRBJ1-2; perhaps TRBD1 as D (6 bases). The V end lost 4 bases, the J end lost 6 bases, and 12 bases lay between the germline ends. Per the germline V gene, CDR1 is MNHEY and CDR2 is SVGAGI. The CDR3 runs to 13 residues.

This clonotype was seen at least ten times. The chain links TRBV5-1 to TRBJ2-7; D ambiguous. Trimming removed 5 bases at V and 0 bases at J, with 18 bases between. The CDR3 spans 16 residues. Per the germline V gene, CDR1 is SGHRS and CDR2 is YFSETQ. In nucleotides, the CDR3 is TGCGCCAGCAGACCGGGCCCCGGGCTCAGCTCCTACGAGCAGTACGTC. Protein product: CASRPGPGLSSYEQYV.

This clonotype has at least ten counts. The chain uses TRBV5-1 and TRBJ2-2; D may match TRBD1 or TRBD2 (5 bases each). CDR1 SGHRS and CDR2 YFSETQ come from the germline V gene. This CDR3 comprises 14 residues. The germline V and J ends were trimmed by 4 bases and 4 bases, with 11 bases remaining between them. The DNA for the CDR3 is TGCGCCAGCAGCGCCGGGACGGTCACCGGGGAGCTGTTTTTT. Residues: CASSAGTVTGELFF.

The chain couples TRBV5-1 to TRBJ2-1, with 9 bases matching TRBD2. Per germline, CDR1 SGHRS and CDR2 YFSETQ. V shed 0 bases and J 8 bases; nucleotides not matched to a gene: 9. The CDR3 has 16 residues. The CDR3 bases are TGCGCCAGCAGCTTGGTTTTAGCGGGGGCTCGGGATGAGCAGTTCTTC. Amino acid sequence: CASSLVLAGARDEQFF.

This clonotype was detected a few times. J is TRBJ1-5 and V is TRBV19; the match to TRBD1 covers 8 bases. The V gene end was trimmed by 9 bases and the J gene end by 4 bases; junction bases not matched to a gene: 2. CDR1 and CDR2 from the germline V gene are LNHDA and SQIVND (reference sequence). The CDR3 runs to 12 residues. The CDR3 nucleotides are TGTGCCAGCCACAGGGGGAATCAGCCCCAGCATTTT. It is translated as CASHRGNQPQHF. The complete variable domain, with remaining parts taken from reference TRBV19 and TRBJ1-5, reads DGGITQSPKYLFRKEGQNVTLSCEQNLNHDAMYWYRQDPGQGLRLIYYSQIVNDFQKGDIAEGYSVSREKKESFPLTVTSAQKNPTAFYLCASHRGNQPQHFGDGTRLSIL.

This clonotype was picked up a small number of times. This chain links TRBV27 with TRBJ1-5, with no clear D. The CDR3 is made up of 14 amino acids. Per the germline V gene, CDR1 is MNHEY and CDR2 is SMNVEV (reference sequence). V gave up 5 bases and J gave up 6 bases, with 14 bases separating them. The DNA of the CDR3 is TGTGCCAGCAGTCGTCCCGGGGAGGGTCAGCCCCAGCATTTT. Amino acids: CASSRPGEGQPQHF.

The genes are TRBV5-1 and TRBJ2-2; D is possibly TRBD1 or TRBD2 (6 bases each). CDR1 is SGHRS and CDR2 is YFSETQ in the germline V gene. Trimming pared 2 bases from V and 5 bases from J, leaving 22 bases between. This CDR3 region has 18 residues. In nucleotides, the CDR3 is TGCGCCAGCAGCTTACGGGGGACACTACCTCTGGGGACCGGGGAGCTGTTTTTT. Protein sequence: CASSLRGTLPLGTGELFF.

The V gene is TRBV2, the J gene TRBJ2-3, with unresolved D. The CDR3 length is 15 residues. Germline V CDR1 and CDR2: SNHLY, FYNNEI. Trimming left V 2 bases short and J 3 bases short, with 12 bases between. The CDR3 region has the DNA TGTGCCAGCAGTGAAACGGCGAACCCAACAGATACGCAGTATTTT. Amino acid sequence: CASSETANPTDTQYF.

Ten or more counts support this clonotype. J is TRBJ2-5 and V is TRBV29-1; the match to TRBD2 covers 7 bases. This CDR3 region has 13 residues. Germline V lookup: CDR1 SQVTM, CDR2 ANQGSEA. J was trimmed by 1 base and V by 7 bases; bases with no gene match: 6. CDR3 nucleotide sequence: TGCAGCGCCCAGGGAGGGATCCAAGAGACCCAGTACTTC. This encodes CSAQGGIQETQYF. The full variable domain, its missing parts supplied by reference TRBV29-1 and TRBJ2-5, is SAVISQKPSRDICQRGTSLTIQCQVDSQVTMMFWYRQQPGQSLTLIATANQGSEATYESGFVIDKFPISRPNLTFSTLTVSNMSPEDSSIYLCSAQGGIQETQYFGPGTRLLVL.

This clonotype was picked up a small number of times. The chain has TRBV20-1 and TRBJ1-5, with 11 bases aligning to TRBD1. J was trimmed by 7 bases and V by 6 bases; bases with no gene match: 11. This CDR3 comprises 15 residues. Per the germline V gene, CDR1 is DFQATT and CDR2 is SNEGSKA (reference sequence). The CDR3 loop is CSARSGTGGMQPQHF. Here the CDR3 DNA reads TGCAGTGCCCGTAGCGGGACAGGGGGGATGCAGCCCCAGCATTTT.

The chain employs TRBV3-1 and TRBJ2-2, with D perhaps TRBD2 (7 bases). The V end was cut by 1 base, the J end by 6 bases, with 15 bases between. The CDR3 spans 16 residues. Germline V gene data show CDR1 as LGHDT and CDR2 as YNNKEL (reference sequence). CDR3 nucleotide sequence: TGTGCCAGCAGCCAAGGCGGGGGCTCGGGTTCCGGGGAGCTGTTTTTT. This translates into CASSQGGGSGSGELFF.

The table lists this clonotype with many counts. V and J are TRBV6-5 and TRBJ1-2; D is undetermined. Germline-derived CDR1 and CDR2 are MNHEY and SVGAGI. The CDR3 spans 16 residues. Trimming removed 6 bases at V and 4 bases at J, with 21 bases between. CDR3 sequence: CASSETGIKGRYGYTF. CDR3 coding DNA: TGTGCCAGCAGCGAAACCGGGATTAAGGGTCGCTATGGCTACACCTTC.

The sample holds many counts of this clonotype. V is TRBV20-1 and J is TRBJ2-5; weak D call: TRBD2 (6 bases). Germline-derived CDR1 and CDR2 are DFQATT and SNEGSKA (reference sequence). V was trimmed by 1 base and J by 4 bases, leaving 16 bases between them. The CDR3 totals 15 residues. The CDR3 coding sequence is TGCAGTGCTAGAGTCCTGGGCGGGGATGGAGAGACCCAGTACTTC. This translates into CSARVLGGDGETQYF.

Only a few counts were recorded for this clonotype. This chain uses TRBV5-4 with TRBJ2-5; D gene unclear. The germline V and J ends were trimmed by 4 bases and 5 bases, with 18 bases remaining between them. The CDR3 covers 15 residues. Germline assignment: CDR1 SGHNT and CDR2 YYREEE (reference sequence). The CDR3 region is CASSPTRYRTETQYF. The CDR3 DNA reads TGTGCCAGCAGCCCTACGAGGTACCGCACGGAGACCCAGTACTTC.

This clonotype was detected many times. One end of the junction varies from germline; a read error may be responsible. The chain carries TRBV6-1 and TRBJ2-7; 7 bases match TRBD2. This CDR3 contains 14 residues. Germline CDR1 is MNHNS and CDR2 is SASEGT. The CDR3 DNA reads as TGTGCCAGCAGCGAAGGCGGGGGCTCCTACGAGCAGTACTTC. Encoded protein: CASSEGGGSYEQYF.

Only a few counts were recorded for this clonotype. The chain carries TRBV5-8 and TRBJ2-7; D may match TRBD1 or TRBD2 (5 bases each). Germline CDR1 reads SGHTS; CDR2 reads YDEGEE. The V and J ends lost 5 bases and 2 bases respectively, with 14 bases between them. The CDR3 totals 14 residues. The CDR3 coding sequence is TGTGCCAGCAGACAGAGAGGGACCGCCTACGAGCAGTACTTC. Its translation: CASRQRGTAYEQYF. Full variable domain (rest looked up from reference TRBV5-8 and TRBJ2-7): EAGVTQSPTHLIKTRGQQATLRCSPISGHTSVYWYQQALGLGLQFLLWYDEGEERNRGNFPPRFSGRQFPNYSSELNVNALELEDSALYLCASRQRGTAYEQYFGPGTRLTVT.